This TCR beta chain appears in the sequencing data of a study of technical replicates of blood from several donors. Trimming shortened V by 4 bases and J by 3 bases, and 13 bases separated the two germline ends. In germline, CDR1 is SGDLS, CDR2 YYNGEE. The CDR3 has 14 residues. The sample holds a few counts of this clone. Generated by immunoSEQ multiplex PCR, the TCRdb table keeps only in-frame clones and is missing some. The sample carries approximately 58,000 clones, about 86% recorded once. Input material: PBMCs. V gene TRBV9 combines with J gene TRBJ1-1, with no clear D. The TCR originated in a human donor in good health. Some clones in this sample may be carry-over from other donors' samples. The CDR3 DNA reads as TGTGCCAGCAGCCACCGGGTGGAGGACACTGAAGCTTTCTTT. Translated: CASSHRVEDTEAFF.